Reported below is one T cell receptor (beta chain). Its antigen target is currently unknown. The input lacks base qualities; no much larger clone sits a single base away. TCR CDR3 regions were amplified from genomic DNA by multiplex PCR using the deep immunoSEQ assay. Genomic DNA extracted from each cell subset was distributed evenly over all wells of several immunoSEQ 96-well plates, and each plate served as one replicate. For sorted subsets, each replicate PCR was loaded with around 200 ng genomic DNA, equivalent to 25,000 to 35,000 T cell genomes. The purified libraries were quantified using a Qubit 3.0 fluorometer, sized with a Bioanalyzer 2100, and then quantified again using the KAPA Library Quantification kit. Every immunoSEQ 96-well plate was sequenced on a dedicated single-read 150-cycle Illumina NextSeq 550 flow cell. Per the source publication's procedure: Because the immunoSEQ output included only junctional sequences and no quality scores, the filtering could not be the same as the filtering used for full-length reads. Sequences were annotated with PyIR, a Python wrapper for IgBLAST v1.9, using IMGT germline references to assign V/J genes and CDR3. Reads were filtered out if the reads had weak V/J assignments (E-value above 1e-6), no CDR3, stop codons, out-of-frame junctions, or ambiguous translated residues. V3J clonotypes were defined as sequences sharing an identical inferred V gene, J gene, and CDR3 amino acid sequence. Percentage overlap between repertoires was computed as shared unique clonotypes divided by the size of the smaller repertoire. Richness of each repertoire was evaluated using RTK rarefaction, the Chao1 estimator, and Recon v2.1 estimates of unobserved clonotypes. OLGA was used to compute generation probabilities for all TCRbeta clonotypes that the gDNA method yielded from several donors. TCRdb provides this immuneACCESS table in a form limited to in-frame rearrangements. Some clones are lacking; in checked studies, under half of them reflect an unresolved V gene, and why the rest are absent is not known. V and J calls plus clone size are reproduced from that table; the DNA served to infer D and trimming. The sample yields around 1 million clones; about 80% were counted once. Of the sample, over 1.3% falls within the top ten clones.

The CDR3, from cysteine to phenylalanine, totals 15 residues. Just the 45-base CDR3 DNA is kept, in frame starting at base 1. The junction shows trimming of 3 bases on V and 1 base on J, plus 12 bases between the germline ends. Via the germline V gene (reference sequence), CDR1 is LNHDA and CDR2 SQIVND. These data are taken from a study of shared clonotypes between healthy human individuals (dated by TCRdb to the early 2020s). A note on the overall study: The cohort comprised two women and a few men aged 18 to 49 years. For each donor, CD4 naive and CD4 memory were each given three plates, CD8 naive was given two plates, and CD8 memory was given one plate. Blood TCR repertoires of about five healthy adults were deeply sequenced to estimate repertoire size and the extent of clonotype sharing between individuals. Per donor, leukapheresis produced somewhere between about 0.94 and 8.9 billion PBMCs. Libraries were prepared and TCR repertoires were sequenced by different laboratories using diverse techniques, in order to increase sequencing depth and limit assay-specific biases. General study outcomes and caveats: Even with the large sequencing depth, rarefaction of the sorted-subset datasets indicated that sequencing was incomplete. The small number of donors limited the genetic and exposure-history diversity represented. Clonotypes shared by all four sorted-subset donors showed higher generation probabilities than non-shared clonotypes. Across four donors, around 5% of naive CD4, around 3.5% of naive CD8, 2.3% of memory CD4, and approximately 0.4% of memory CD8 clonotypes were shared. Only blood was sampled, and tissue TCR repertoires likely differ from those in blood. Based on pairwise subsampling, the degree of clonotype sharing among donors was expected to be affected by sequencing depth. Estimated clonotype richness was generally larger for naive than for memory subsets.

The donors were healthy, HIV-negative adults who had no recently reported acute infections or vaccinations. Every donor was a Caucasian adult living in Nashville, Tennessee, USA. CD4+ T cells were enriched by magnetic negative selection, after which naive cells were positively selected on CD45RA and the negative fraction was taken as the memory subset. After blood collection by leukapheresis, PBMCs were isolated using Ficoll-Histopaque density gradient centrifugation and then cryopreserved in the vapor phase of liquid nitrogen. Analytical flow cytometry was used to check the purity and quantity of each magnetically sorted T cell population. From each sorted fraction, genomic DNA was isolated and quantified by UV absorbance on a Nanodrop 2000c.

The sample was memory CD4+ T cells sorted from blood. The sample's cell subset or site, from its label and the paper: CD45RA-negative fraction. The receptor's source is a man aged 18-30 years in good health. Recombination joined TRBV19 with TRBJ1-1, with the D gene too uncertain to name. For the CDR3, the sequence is CASSIKPGRNTEAFF. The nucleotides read TGTGCCAGTAGTATCAAGCCTGGAAGGAACACTGAAGCTTTCTTT. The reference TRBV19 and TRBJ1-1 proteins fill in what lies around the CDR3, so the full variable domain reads DGGITQSPKYLFRKEGQNVTLSCEQNLNHDAMYWYRQDPGQGLRLIYYSQIVNDFQKGDIAEGYSVSREKKESFPLTVTSAQKNPTAFYLCASSIKPGRNTEAFFGQGTRLTVV.